Listed here are 20 T cell receptor beta chains from one sample, sequenced in a study of molecular identifiers for immune sequencing clone quantification. One entry per CDR3 protein results from TCRdb running MiXCR on the PCR reads. The sample yields just under 650,000 distinct CDR3 sequences, just under 20% seen once. The specimen sequenced was naive CD8+ T cells from blood, with Jurkat cell RNA spiked in. Subset specified: FACS-sorted CD8+CD4-CCR7+CD45RA+ naive T cells. The receptor source for this set is a human donor in good health. Some libraries in this study had Jurkat cell RNA spiked in.

This clonotype occurred many times. This chain joins TRBV5-6 and TRBJ1-4, with D tentatively TRBD1 (6 bases). Germline CDR1 SGHDT, CDR2 YYEEEE. The CDR3 is 16 amino acids. V was cut by 3 bases and J by 8 bases, with 20 bases left in between. CDR3 DNA sequence: TGTGCCAGCAGCTGGACCACTTTCTCCGGGACAGAAAAACTGTTTTTT. It translates to CASSWTTFSGTEKLFF.

This clonotype appeared a few times. The chain has TRBV20-1 and TRBJ1-5; D is possibly TRBD1 (5 bases). Germline V CDR1 and CDR2: DFQATT, SNEGSKA (reference sequence). There are 14 residues in the CDR3. The V end was cut by 0 bases, the J end by 4 bases, with 10 bases between. CDR3 nucleotide sequence: TGCAGTGCTAGAGATACAGGTATTAATCAGCCCCAGCATTTT. Translated, it gives CSARDTGINQPQHF.

This clonotype was detected ten times or more. The V call is TRBV2, the J call TRBJ2-7; 11 bases match TRBD2. The V gene end was trimmed by 4 bases and the J gene end by 5 bases; junction bases not matched to a gene: 1. CDR1 and CDR2 (germline): SNHLY, FYNNEI. The CDR3 length is 13 residues. CDR3 protein: CASSATSGNEQYF. CDR3 nucleotide sequence: TGTGCCAGCAGTGCGACTAGCGGGAACGAGCAGTACTTC.

This clonotype was counted between two and nine times. This chain joins TRBV30 and TRBJ2-7; D not resolved. CDR3 length: 13 amino acids. The germline gives CDR1 GTSNPN, CDR2 SVGIG (reference sequence). Trimming pared 0 bases from V and 2 bases from J, leaving 8 bases between. The CDR3 spells CAWSVRAAYEQYF. The DNA for the CDR3 is TGTGCCTGGAGTGTACGGGCAGCCTACGAGCAGTACTTC.

This clonotype has only a few counts. The chain joins TRBV10-2 to TRBJ1-2; no definite D call. The CDR3 is 12 residues long. CDR1 is WSHSY, CDR2 SAAADI, per germline. Trimming removed 7 bases at V and 4 bases at J, with 10 bases between. CDR3 region: CASTLNGYGYTF. For the CDR3, the DNA is TGCGCCAGCACTCTCAATGGCTATGGCTACACCTTC.

In this sample, this clonotype turned up many times. This rearrangement joins TRBV20-1 to TRBJ1-1; no firm D call. CDR1 DFQATT and CDR2 SNEGSKA come from the germline V gene (reference sequence). Deletions cut 1 base from V and 0 bases from J, with 6 bases between. This CDR3 contains 13 residues. The CDR3: CSARVRLNTEAFF. Here the CDR3 DNA reads TGCAGTGCTAGAGTTAGACTGAACACTGAAGCTTTCTTT.

The genes are TRBV13 and TRBJ2-3, with 8 bases aligning to TRBD2. V dropped 5 bases and J dropped 2; count of bases not matched to a gene: 6. The V gene's germline CDR1 is PRHDT and CDR2 FYEKMQ (reference sequence). The CDR3 length is 15 residues. CDR3 protein: CASSPGRDITDTQYF. CDR3 in DNA: TGTGCCAGCAGCCCCGGGAGGGACATCACAGATACGCAGTATTTT.

With respect to this clonotype: A single base separates this from a much larger clone, so it may be a read error. The rearrangement joins TRBV15 to TRBJ1-4; D perhaps matches TRBD1 (6 bases). Germline V gives CDR1 LNHNV, CDR2 YYDKDF (reference sequence). V was pared by 8 bases and J by 5 bases, with 18 bases between. The CDR3 totals 15 residues. CDR3 nucleotide sequence: TGTGCCACCCGTAATTCGTGGGGGGCCAATGAAAAACTGTTTTTT. Protein: CATRNSWGANEKLFF.

This clonotype was recorded a few times. The rearrangement links TRBV6-5 to TRBJ1-5; TRBD1 agrees at 9 bases. J lost 6 bases, V lost 6 bases, and 6 bases had no gene match. The CDR3 is 14 amino acids. The germline V gene encodes CDR1 MNHEY and CDR2 SVGAGI. CDR3 residues: CASRGDRVGQPQHF. The CDR3 bases are TGTGCCAGCAGGGGGGACAGGGTAGGTCAGCCCCAGCATTTT.

There are a few counts of this clonotype. At one boundary the junction diverges from the germline segment, which might be a read error. The rearrangement joins TRBV29-1 to TRBJ2-2; maybe TRBD2 (5 bases). CDR3 length equals 15 residues. CDR1 is SQVTM, CDR2 ANQGSEA, per germline. CDR3 amino acids: CNVGPSCPNTGELFF. The DNA of the CDR3 is TGCAACGTTGGACCTAGCTGTCCGAACACCGGGGAGCTGTTTTTT.

This clonotype was picked up many times. In nucleotides, the CDR3 is TGTGCCAGCAGCTCCGTTGGGGGCAAGGCCCATCAGCCCCAGCATTTT. It is translated as CASSSVGGKAHQPQHF. The J gene is TRBJ1-5, the V gene TRBV7-9; a possible D gene is TRBD1 (6 bases). Trimming took 4 bases from V and 5 from J, leaving 18 bases between them. CDR1 is SEHNR, CDR2 FQNEAQ, per germline (reference sequence). The CDR3 extends over 16 amino acids.

This clonotype appeared many times. V gene TRBV20-1 combines with J gene TRBJ2-3; D gene ambiguous. Germline-derived CDR1 and CDR2 are DFQATT and SNEGSKA (reference sequence). Trimming removed 4 bases at V and 5 bases at J, with 13 bases between. The CDR3 is 13 amino acids. CDR3 region: CSANYQAQDTQYF. As DNA, the CDR3 is TGCAGTGCTAACTACCAAGCCCAAGATACGCAGTATTTT.

A note on this clonotype: A much larger clone differs by one base, so this may be a read error. The rearrangement joins TRBV16 to TRBJ2-7; 8 nucleotides align to TRBD1. CDR1 and CDR2 from the germline V gene are KGHSY and FQNENV. J lost 4 bases, V lost 7 bases, and 3 bases had no gene match. The CDR3 is 12 residues long. CDR3 sequence (DNA): TGTGCCAGCAACCAGGGGGCGTACGAGCAGTACTTC. Encoded protein: CASNQGAYEQYF.

This clonotype was detected many times. The rearrangement links TRBV27 to TRBJ2-7; 14 bases fit TRBD2. In germline, CDR1 is MNHEY, CDR2 SMNVEV (reference sequence). The length of the CDR3 is 16 residues. J lost 2 bases, V lost 5 bases, and 5 bases had no gene match. CDR3 amino acids: CASSLTGLAGAYEQYF. In DNA, the CDR3 is TGTGCCAGCAGTCTAACGGGACTAGCGGGGGCCTACGAGCAGTACTTC.

This clonotype occurred many times. The rearrangement joins TRBV7-3 to TRBJ2-1, with D perhaps matching TRBD1 (5 bases). V lost 5 bases, J lost 3 bases, and 14 bases lay in between. CDR1 and CDR2 (germline): SGHTA, FQGTGA. There are 15 residues in the CDR3. The CDR3 is CASSKGVSLYNEQFF. The CDR3 region has the DNA TGTGCCAGCAGCAAAGGGGTGTCCCTCTACAATGAGCAGTTCTTC.

This clonotype was observed at least ten times. This rearrangement joins TRBV20-1 to TRBJ2-2; TRBD2 might be the D (5 bases). Germline V gives CDR1 DFQATT, CDR2 SNEGSKA (reference sequence). V was trimmed by 3 bases and J by 4 bases, leaving 9 bases between them. There are 13 residues in the CDR3. The CDR3 sequence is CSASTGITGELFF. Here the CDR3 DNA reads TGCAGTGCTAGTACCGGGATCACCGGGGAGCTGTTTTTT.

This clonotype has a count of ten or more. The DNA for the CDR3 is TGTGCCAGCAGCTCCAATCAGGGACAGGGTCCGGAGACCCAGTACTTC. This encodes CASSSNQGQGPETQYF. The chain uses TRBV12-3 or TRBV12-4 and TRBJ2-5, with TRBD1 matching 9 bases. The CDR3 is made up of 16 amino acids. V dropped 6 bases and J dropped 5; count of bases not matched to a gene: 13.

This clonotype has at least ten counts. The V and J genes are TRBV7-9 and TRBJ2-5, with 9 bases lining up with TRBD1. V was clipped by 5 bases and J by 5 bases; unmatched bases: 6. The CDR3 has 14 amino acids. Germline V lookup: CDR1 SEHNR, CDR2 FQNEAQ (reference sequence). The CDR3 DNA follows: TGTGCCAGCAGCCGACGGACAGGGGTCGAGACCCAGTACTTC. Encoded protein: CASSRRTGVETQYF.

Ten or more counts support this clonotype. The V gene is TRBV15, the J gene TRBJ2-3, with D uncertain. The CDR3 spans 13 residues. Germline-derived CDR1 and CDR2 are LNHNV and YYDKDF (reference sequence). Between the trimmed V and J ends, which lost 2 bases and 0 bases, there was a span of 3 bases. In DNA form, the CDR3 reads TGTGCCACCAGCAGAAAAAGCACAGATACGCAGTATTTT. The encoded protein is CATSRKSTDTQYF.

There are many counts of this clonotype. The chain recombines TRBV28 with TRBJ1-5; possibly TRBD1 for D (5 bases). V was clipped by 7 bases and J by 3 bases, with 10 bases between them. This CDR3 contains 13 residues. The germline gives CDR1 MDHEN, CDR2 SYDVKM. The CDR3 DNA follows: TGTGCCAGCACGTCAGGGTTCAATCAGCCCCAGCATTTT. Protein: CASTSGFNQPQHF.